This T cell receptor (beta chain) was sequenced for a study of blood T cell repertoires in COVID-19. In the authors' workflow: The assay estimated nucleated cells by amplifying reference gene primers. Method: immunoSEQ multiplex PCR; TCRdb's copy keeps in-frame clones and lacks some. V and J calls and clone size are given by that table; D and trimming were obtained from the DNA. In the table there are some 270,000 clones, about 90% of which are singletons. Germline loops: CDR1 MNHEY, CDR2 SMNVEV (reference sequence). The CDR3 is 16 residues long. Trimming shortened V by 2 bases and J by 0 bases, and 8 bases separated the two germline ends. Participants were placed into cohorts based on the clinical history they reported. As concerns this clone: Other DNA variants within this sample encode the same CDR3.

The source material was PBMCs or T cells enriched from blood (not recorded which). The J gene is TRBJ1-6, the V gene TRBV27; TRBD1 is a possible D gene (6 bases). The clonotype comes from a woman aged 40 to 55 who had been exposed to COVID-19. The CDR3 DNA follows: TGTGCCAGCAGTTTAACAGGGAGCTCCTATAATTCACCCCTCCACTTT. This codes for CASSLTGSSYNSPLHF.